These T cell receptor beta chains were read from a single sample in a study of cytomegalovirus exposure and HLA in healthy donors. Libraries were prepared by immunoSEQ multiplex PCR; TCRdb keeps only in-frame clonotypes and omits some of them. Here the sample spans fewer than 200,000 clones, more than 65% being singletons. Sequencing was carried out using PBMCs. The source of these receptors is a man aged 40-49 years in good health and CMV-seropositive. CDR3s include the opening cysteine and the closing phenylalanine or tryptophan. D genes are given only for firm matches. Rows may omit the clone size; those that give it use once, few, many or a size class.

D: -; V: TRBV10-3; J: TRBJ2-1; length: 15; size: -; DNA: TGTGCCATCAGTGACTACCCGGCAGGTCAAGATGAGCAGTTCTTC; CDR3: CAISDYPAGQDEQFF
D: TRBD2; V: TRBV6-1; J: TRBJ2-7; length: 15; size: -; DNA: TGTGCCAGCAAAATGGGACTAGCGTCTCACTACGAGCAGTACTTC; CDR3: CASKMGLASHYEQYF
D: TRBD1; V: TRBV19; J: TRBJ1-5; length: 15; size: -; DNA: TGTGCCAGTACCTCCCGGGACAGTTTCAATCAGCCCCAGCATTTT; CDR3: CASTSRDSFNQPQHF
D: -; V: TRBV9; J: TRBJ2-5; length: 15; size: -; DNA: TGTGCCAGCAGCCCCAGCACTACCAGGGGAGAGACCCAGTACTTC; CDR3: CASSPSTTRGETQYF
D: -; V: TRBV9; J: TRBJ2-2; length: 16; size: once; DNA: TGTGCCAGCAGCGCGGGCGGGACTCGGCGGTCCGGGGAGCTGTTTTTT; CDR3: CASSAGGTRRSGELFF
D: -; V: TRBV5-3; J: TRBJ2-7; length: 18; size: -; DNA: TGTGCCAGAAGCTGGTCCGGGAGTTTGCGGGCGATCTCCTACGAGCAGTACTTC; CDR3: CARSWSGSLRAISYEQYF
D: TRBD1; V: TRBV9; J: TRBJ1-3; length: 16; size: -; DNA: TGTGCCAGCAGCGGACAGGGAACATTCTCTGGAAACACCATATATTTT; CDR3: CASSGQGTFSGNTIYF
D: -; V: TRBV4-1; J: TRBJ2-7; length: 14; size: -; DNA: TGCGCCAGCAGCCAAGTTTCCAGGGACTACGAGCAGTACTTC; CDR3: CASSQVSRDYEQYF
D: -; V: TRBV11-2; J: TRBJ2-2; length: 17; size: -; DNA: TGTGCCAGCAGCCTGGCCCCGGGACTGCCTGGTCCCGGGGAGCTGTTTTTT; CDR3: CASSLAPGLPGPGELFF
D: TRBD2; V: TRBV9; J: TRBJ2-3; length: 15; size: -; DNA: TGTGCCAGCAGCGTTTCTACGGGAGGAACAGATACGCAGTATTTT; CDR3: CASSVSTGGTDTQYF
D: -; V: TRBV30; J: TRBJ2-5; length: 14; size: -; DNA: TGTGCCTGGAGCGTGCCTTTAGGGGGGGGGAGCCAGTACTTC; CDR3: CAWSVPLGGGSQYF
D: TRBD2; V: TRBV6-5; J: TRBJ2-7; length: 15; size: -; DNA: TGTGCCAGCAGTTACGGTAGCGGGGGGGCCTACGAGCAGTACTTC; CDR3: CASSYGSGGAYEQYF
D: -; V: TRBV5-1; J: TRBJ2-7; length: 17; size: -; DNA: TGCGCCAGCAGCTTGAGGGTACAGGGCGAACCCAACTACGAGCAGTACTTC; CDR3: CASSLRVQGEPNYEQYF
D: -; V: TRBV7-8; J: TRBJ1-4; length: 15; size: -; DNA: TGTGCCAGCAGCTTAGGCGGGTGGGCTAATGAAAAACTGTTTTTT; CDR3: CASSLGGWANEKLFF
D: TRBD1; V: TRBV7-2; J: TRBJ2-7; length: 15; size: -; DNA: TGTGCCAGCAGCCAGGGGGATGAAGATTTCTACGAGCAGTACTTC; CDR3: CASSQGDEDFYEQYF
D: -; V: TRBV7-3; J: TRBJ2-1; length: 15; size: few; DNA: TGTGCCAGCAGCCCGACGGGGTCTAGAATGGGTGAGCAGTTCTTC; CDR3: CASSPTGSRMGEQFF
D: -; V: TRBV29-1; J: TRBJ2-3; length: 12; size: -; DNA: TGCAGCGTTGAGGCAGGAACAGATACGCAGTATTTT; CDR3: CSVEAGTDTQYF
D: TRBD2; V: TRBV10-3; J: TRBJ2-1; length: 17; size: -; DNA: TGTGCCATCAGTGAGACCCGACTAGCGGGAGAGATACATGAGCAGTTCTTC; CDR3: CAISETRLAGEIHEQFF
D: -; V: TRBV4-3; J: TRBJ2-3; length: 15; size: -; DNA: TGCGCCAGCAGCCAAGTACTAGATGGGACAGATACGCAGTATTTT; CDR3: CASSQVLDGTDTQYF
D: -; V: TRBV4-2; J: TRBJ2-2; length: 12; size: -; DNA: TGTGCCAGCAGCCAAAGAGGGGGGGAGCTGTTTTTT; CDR3: CASSQRGGELFF
D: -; V: TRBV7-7; J: TRBJ1-1; length: 13; size: -; DNA: TGTGCCAGCAGCCCATGGACCGGGAGTGGGGCTTTCTTT; CDR3: CASSPWTGSGAFF
D: -; V: TRBV6-1; J: TRBJ2-3; length: 14; size: -; DNA: TGTGCCAGCAGTCCCGGGGGTGGCACAGATACGCAGTATTTT; CDR3: CASSPGGGTDTQYF
D: TRBD2; V: TRBV4-1; J: TRBJ2-3; length: 15; size: -; DNA: TGCGCCAGCAGCCACCTAGCGGGAGAGGTAGATACGCAGTATTTT; CDR3: CASSHLAGEVDTQYF
D: -; V: TRBV7-9; J: TRBJ2-1; length: 15; size: few; DNA: TGTGCCAGCAGCTTACTCAGCGAGACCTACAATGAGCAGTTCTTC; CDR3: CASSLLSETYNEQFF
D: TRBD1; V: TRBV7-7; J: TRBJ2-7; length: 15; size: -; DNA: TGTGCCAGCAGCTTAGGAGAGGGGACAGCCTACGAGCAGTACTTC; CDR3: CASSLGEGTAYEQYF
D: TRBD1; V: TRBV19; J: TRBJ1-1; length: 14; size: -; DNA: TGTGCCAGCTCATACAGGGGAGAGAACACTGAAGCTTTCTTT; CDR3: CASSYRGENTEAFF
D: -; V: TRBV6-6; J: TRBJ1-1; length: 14; size: once; DNA: TGTGCCAGCAGCCCCGATGGACAGCGTACCGAAGCTTTCTTT; CDR3: CASSPDGQRTEAFF
D: -; V: TRBV2; J: TRBJ1-1; length: 14; size: -; DNA: TGTGCCAGCGGGATGGGGGGGTACAACACTGAAGCTTTCTTT; CDR3: CASGMGGYNTEAFF